One T cell receptor (beta chain) is described in this entry. This entry belongs to a study of blood T cell repertoires in COVID-19. Study-wide context: Sites in the United States, Italy and Spain provided acute and convalescent COVID-19 samples. In each case, the material was cDNA or gDNA derived from T cells, B-cell-depleted T cells, or PBMCs.

In the source study's methods: Amplifying reference gene primers gave estimates of nucleated cell counts. Clones were read by immunoSEQ multiplex PCR, and TCRdb kept only the in-frame ones, dropping some. V, J and clone size derive from that table, while D and trimming were established from the DNA sequence. In the table there are approximately 90,000 clones, just under 85% of which are singletons. This receptor was identified in a man over 45 with acute or convalescent COVID-19. Sequenced sample: peripheral blood.

CDR3 residues: CASRGGTSAYQETQYF. In nucleotides, the CDR3 is TGTGCCAGCAGGGGGGGGACTAGCGCTTACCAAGAGACCCAGTACTTC. The J gene is TRBJ2-5, the V gene TRBV28; 10 bases are a match to TRBD2. In germline, CDR1 is MDHEN, CDR2 SYDVKM. CDR3 length equals 16 residues. The V and J ends lost 6 bases and 0 bases, in that order; junction bases with no gene match: 7. Combining the CDR3 with reference TRBV28 and TRBJ2-5 gives the whole variable domain DVKVTQSSRYLVKRTGEKVFLECVQDMDHENMFWYRQDPGLGLRLIYFSYDVKMKEKGDIPEGYSVSREKKERFSLILESASTNQTSMYLCASRGGTSAYQETQYFGPGTRLLVL.